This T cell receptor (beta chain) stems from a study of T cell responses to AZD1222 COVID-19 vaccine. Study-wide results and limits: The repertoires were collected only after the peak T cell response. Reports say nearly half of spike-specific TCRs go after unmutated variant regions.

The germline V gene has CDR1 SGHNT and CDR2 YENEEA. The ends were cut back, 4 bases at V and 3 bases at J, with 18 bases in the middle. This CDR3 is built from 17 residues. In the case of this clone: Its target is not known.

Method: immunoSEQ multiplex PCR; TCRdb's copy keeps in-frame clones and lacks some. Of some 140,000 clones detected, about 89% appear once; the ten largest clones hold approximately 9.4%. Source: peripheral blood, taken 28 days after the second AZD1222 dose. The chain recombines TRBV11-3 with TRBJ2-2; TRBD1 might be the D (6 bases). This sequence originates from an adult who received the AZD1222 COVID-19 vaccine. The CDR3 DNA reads TGTGCCAGCAGCTCCACAGGGATCGTCGACGACACCGGGGAGCTGTTTTTT. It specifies CASSSTGIVDDTGELFF. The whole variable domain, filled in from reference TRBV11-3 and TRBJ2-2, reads EAGVVQSPRYKIIEKKQPVAFWCNPISGHNTLYWYLQNLGQGPELLIRYENEEAVDDSQLPKDRFSAERLKGVDSTLKIQPAELGDSAVYLCASSSTGIVDDTGELFFGEGSRLTVL.